This TCR beta chain was recorded in a study of T cell responses to AZD1222 COVID-19 vaccine. Study results and limitations: Clonal diversity may have been underestimated, and the donors were mostly white British, with more females than males. Spike-spanning, vaccine-associated CD4 TCRs were dominant at 160-218 and 743-854. Seropositive at baseline were only a handful of AZD1222 recipients.

Remarks on this clone: Its antigen is currently unknown.

Sequenced by immunoSEQ multiplex PCR; TCRdb stores in-frame clones only, minus some. The sample contains 150,000 to 180,000 clones, over 80% of which appear only once. The CDR3 sequence is 15 residues long. From germline, CDR1 is LNHDA and CDR2 SQIVND (reference sequence). The J segment lost 9 bases and the V segment lost 7 bases, leaving 12 bases of the junction unmatched. Sequenced material: peripheral blood, taken 28 days after the second AZD1222 dose. This TCR was recovered from an adult who received the AZD1222 COVID-19 vaccine. V is TRBV19 and J is TRBJ2-2, with TRBD2 matching 9 bases. Here the CDR3 DNA reads TGTGCCAGTAAATCGGCGGGAGGGGAACACCGGGAGCTGTTTTTT. This translates into CASKSAGGEHRELFF. Using reference TRBV19 and TRBJ2-2 for the parts outside the CDR3, the full variable domain is DGGITQSPKYLFRKEGQNVTLSCEQNLNHDAMYWYRQDPGQGLRLIYYSQIVNDFQKGDIAEGYSVSREKKESFPLTVTSAQKNPTAFYLCASKSAGGEHRELFFGEGSRLTVL.